Here is one T cell receptor (beta chain) with its context. The antigen is unknown. The CDR3 totals 14 residues. Trimming cost V 5 bases and J 2 bases, with 13 bases left between them. Looked up from germline, CDR1 is SGHTA and CDR2 is FQGTGA. The entry originates in a study of cytomegalovirus exposure and HLA in healthy donors. Findings and limits, study-wide: One variant, a missense change in DCLRE1C, was linked in a later analysis to TCR beta V- and J-gene trimming.

Use of 60 Vbeta and 13 Jbeta primers characterized the PCR. Sequenced by immunoSEQ multiplex PCR; TCRdb stores in-frame clones only, minus some. In the table there are roughly 77,000 clones, approximately 75% of which are singletons. This clonotype was sampled from a woman between 40 and 50 years old in good health and CMV-seropositive. The chain recombines TRBV7-3 with TRBJ2-7; D gene uncertain. Sequences were obtained from PBMCs. The chain's CDR3 is CASSHQDGAYEQYF. The CDR3 nucleotides read TGTGCCAGCAGCCACCAGGATGGCGCCTACGAGCAGTACTTC.